Shown below are 30 T cell receptor beta chains from a single sample sequenced in a study of cytomegalovirus exposure and HLA in healthy donors. TCRdb keeps only in-frame clones here, not all; method: immunoSEQ multiplex PCR. The table shows about 160,000 clones, with under 95% occurring only once. Sequencing was carried out using PBMCs. These receptors came from a woman aged 18-35 years in good health and CMV-seropositive.

The genes are TRBV4-2 and TRBJ2-5; TRBD1 might be the D (5 bases). With 1 base removed from V and 0 bases from J, the gap between germline ends came to 12 bases. Germline assignment: CDR1 LGHNA and CDR2 YNFKEQ. This CDR3 has 16 amino acids. Here the CDR3 DNA reads TGTGCCAGCAGCCAAGGGGCCAGGGCAAACCAAGAGACCCAGTACTTC. Protein product: CASSQGARANQETQYF.

The CDR3 bases are TGTGCCAGCAGCCTAGGGACTAGCGGGAGCTCCTACAATGAGCAGTTCTTC. Its protein product is CASSLGTSGSSYNEQFF. The chain joins TRBV7-6 to TRBJ2-1; 14 nucleotides line up with TRBD2. This CDR3 is 17 amino acids long. Germline CDR1 is SGHVS and CDR2 is FNYEAQ. With 5 bases clipped from V and 0 bases from J, the junction kept 3 bases outside the gene matches.

The chain links TRBV5-1 to TRBJ2-5, with a weak D call TRBD1 (5 bases). The germline V and J ends were trimmed by 4 bases and 5 bases, with 15 bases remaining between them. The CDR3 has 14 residues. Germline V gene sequence: CDR1 SGHRS, CDR2 YFSETQ. CDR3 residues: CASSPDSSRETQYF. CDR3 DNA: TGCGCCAGCAGCCCCGACAGTTCAAGGGAGACCCAGTACTTC.

V usage is TRBV4-1 and J usage is TRBJ2-7; D is undetermined. The CDR3 spans 14 residues. CDR1 and CDR2 from the germline V gene are MGHRA and YSYEKL. The V and J ends lost 1 base and 5 bases respectively, with 12 bases between them. CDR3 amino acids: CASSQVARSDEQYF. The DNA of the CDR3 is TGCGCCAGCAGCCAAGTGGCCAGGTCCGACGAGCAGTACTTC.

This clone was seen a handful of times. The chain couples TRBV15 to TRBJ1-5; D is unclear. V gave up 5 bases and J gave up 4 bases, with 9 bases separating them. The CDR3 is 13 amino acids. Germline CDR1 and CDR2: LNHNV and YYDKDF (reference sequence). The chain's CDR3 is CATSANNNQPQHF. The CDR3 region has the DNA TGTGCCACCAGCGCAAACAATAATCAGCCCCAGCATTTT.

This sequence joins TRBV4-1 and TRBJ2-2; D is perhaps TRBD2 (5 bases). Germline V gene lookup returns CDR1 MGHRA and CDR2 YSYEKL. V was clipped by 1 base and J by 7 bases, with 7 bases between them. This CDR3 has 13 residues. The CDR3 is CASSQAGGGELFF. The CDR3 DNA reads as TGCGCCAGCAGCCAAGCAGGAGGCGGGGAGCTGTTTTTT.

The rearrangement uses TRBV13 and TRBJ2-7; 10 positions agree with TRBD2. The CDR3 extends over 18 amino acids. The ends lost 0 bases at V and 2 bases at J; junction bases unmatched: 10. CDR1 and CDR2 from the germline V gene are PRHDT and FYEKMQ (reference sequence). The CDR3 sequence: CASSLGPSSGRSAYEQYF. The CDR3 nucleotides read TGTGCCAGCAGCTTAGGCCCCTCTAGCGGGAGAAGCGCCTACGAGCAGTACTTC.

J is TRBJ1-2 and V is TRBV6-1; 10 bases map to TRBD1. CDR1 is MNHNS, CDR2 SASEGT, per germline. The CDR3 contains 14 residues. The V and J ends lost 6 bases and 2 bases, in that order; junction bases with no gene match: 3. CDR3 nucleotides: TGTGCCAGCAGCACGGGACAGGGGAACTATGGCTACACCTTC. This encodes CASSTGQGNYGYTF.

The count of this clone is one. V usage is TRBV28 and J usage is TRBJ2-7, with TRBD1 identical over 12 bases. This CDR3 spans 15 amino acids. The germline gives CDR1 MDHEN, CDR2 SYDVKM. Germline trimming cut 2 bases from V and 5 bases from J; bases unmatched to any gene: 4. DNA for the CDR3: TGTGCCAGCAGTTTAGGGGACAGGGGGCTCGACGAGCAGTACTTC. It specifies CASSLGDRGLDEQYF.

The CDR3 sequence: CASGGAADTQYF. The CDR3 nucleotides read TGTGCCAGCGGGGGGGCTGCAGATACGCAGTATTTT. The chain joins TRBV2 to TRBJ2-3, with D perhaps TRBD2 (7 bases). This CDR3 spans 12 amino acids. The V end was cut by 8 bases, the J end by 4 bases, with 10 bases between. Germline CDR1 and CDR2: SNHLY and FYNNEI.

V and J are TRBV28 and TRBJ2-5; 9 positions agree with TRBD2. The CDR3 is 16 amino acids. Trimming cost V 4 bases and J 4 bases; bases outside gene matches: 10. Germline CDR1 reads MDHEN; CDR2 reads SYDVKM. The CDR3 region has the DNA TGTGCCAGCAGTTATGGCGGGGGGGCCCTAGGAGAGACCCAGTACTTC. This encodes CASSYGGGALGETQYF. Supplemented by reference TRBV28 and TRBJ2-5, the full variable domain reads DVKVTQSSRYLVKRTGEKVFLECVQDMDHENMFWYRQDPGLGLRLIYFSYDVKMKEKGDIPEGYSVSREKKERFSLILESASTNQTSMYLCASSYGGGALGETQYFGPGTRLLVL.

The chain couples TRBV10-3 to TRBJ1-5, with TRBD1 matching 8 bases. Trimming at V came to 8 bases and at J to 2 bases, leaving 8 bases not matched to a gene. The CDR3 consists of 15 residues. CDR1 and CDR2 from the germline V gene are ENHRY and SYGVKD. This chain's CDR3 is CAIATGGDGNQPQHF. The CDR3 DNA reads as TGTGCCATCGCCACAGGGGGTGATGGCAATCAGCCCCAGCATTTT.

The chain joins TRBV7-9 to TRBJ2-3; 7 bases are a match to TRBD2. CDR1 and CDR2 (germline): SEHNR, FQNEAQ (reference sequence). The CDR3 has 18 residues. With V trimmed by 1 base and J by 4 bases, 14 bases remained unmatched. The CDR3 bases are TGTGCCAGCAGCTTAGTTTCGTTCCGAGGCGGGAGAGCAGATACGCAGTATTTT. Its protein is CASSLVSFRGGRADTQYF.

The rearrangement uses TRBV19 and TRBJ2-7, with 10 nucleotides matching TRBD2. Germline V CDR1 and CDR2: LNHDA, SQIVND (reference sequence). The CDR3 is 15 amino acids. The V and J ends lost 8 bases and 5 bases, in that order; junction bases with no gene match: 12. Written as DNA, the CDR3 is TGTGCCAGTGCCTCTCAAGCGGGGGGGCGACACGAGCAGTACTTC. Translating gives CASASQAGGRHEQYF.

The chain recombines TRBV7-9 with TRBJ2-2; D not certain. The CDR3 runs 14 residues. The germline V gene has CDR1 SEHNR and CDR2 FQNEAQ (reference sequence). Trimming pared 5 bases from V and 8 bases from J, leaving 15 bases between. CDR3 amino acids: CASSPGVGWGELFF. For the CDR3, the DNA is TGTGCCAGCAGCCCCGGAGTAGGTTGGGGGGAGCTGTTTTTT.

This CDR3 is CASSALPTGDYGYTF. The CDR3 DNA follows: TGTGCCAGCAGCGCTCTACCGACAGGGGACTATGGCTACACCTTC. This sequence joins TRBV9 and TRBJ1-2, with TRBD1 matching 8 bases. CDR1 and CDR2 from the germline V gene are SGDLS and YYNGEE. This CDR3 has 15 residues. The junction had 7 bases not matched to a gene; V was cut back by 3 bases and J by 3 bases.

This rearrangement joins TRBV11-2 to TRBJ2-5, with D tentatively TRBD2 (5 bases). This CDR3 is 13 amino acids long. V shed 5 bases and J shed 4 bases, with 11 bases lying between them. In germline, CDR1 is SGHAT, CDR2 FQNNGV. The CDR3 DNA reads as TGTGCCAGCAGCCCCCCCGAGGGAGAGACCCAGTACTTC. Translated: CASSPPEGETQYF.

The chain links TRBV5-6 to TRBJ1-5, with D hard to call. The V gene's germline CDR1 is SGHDT and CDR2 YYEEEE. The CDR3 runs 15 residues. The V and J ends lost 1 base and 1 base respectively, with 9 bases between them. The CDR3 sequence: CASSLLEASNQPQHF. CDR3 sequence (DNA): TGTGCCAGCAGCTTGTTGGAGGCCAGCAATCAGCCCCAGCATTTT.

The rearrangement joins TRBV19 to TRBJ2-3; TRBD2 aligns across 15 bases. The length of the CDR3 is 16 residues. Germline values: CDR1 LNHDA, CDR2 SQIVND (reference sequence). Trimming at V came to 5 bases and at J to 5 bases, leaving 5 bases not matched to a gene. The CDR3 reads CASSLGLAGGIDTQYF. CDR3 DNA: TGTGCCAGTAGTCTGGGACTAGCGGGAGGAATAGATACGCAGTATTTT. Looking up the rest from reference TRBV19 and TRBJ2-3 gives the full variable domain: DGGITQSPKYLFRKEGQNVTLSCEQNLNHDAMYWYRQDPGQGLRLIYYSQIVNDFQKGDIAEGYSVSREKKESFPLTVTSAQKNPTAFYLCASSLGLAGGIDTQYFGPGTRLTVL.

This rearrangement joins TRBV11-2 to TRBJ2-5, with no clear D. The CDR3 sequence is 15 residues long. Per germline, CDR1 SGHAT and CDR2 FQNNGV. Trimming shortened V by 5 bases and J by 1 base, and 14 bases separated the two germline ends. The chain's CDR3 is CASSLSPGSQETQYF. The CDR3, as DNA: TGTGCCAGCAGCCTTAGTCCCGGGTCCCAAGAGACCCAGTACTTC.

The CDR3 loop reads CASGGGPLYEQYF. CDR3 bases: TGTGCCAGCGGCGGGGGACCACTCTACGAGCAGTACTTC. The rearrangement joins TRBV2 to TRBJ2-7, with 7 bases identical to TRBD2. V shed 8 bases and J 3 bases; nucleotides not matched to a gene: 7. The CDR3 covers 13 residues. The germline CDR1 and CDR2 sequences are SNHLY and FYNNEI.

The V gene is TRBV7-2, the J gene TRBJ2-7, with D perhaps matching TRBD2 (6 bases). The V end was cut by 4 bases, the J end by 6 bases, with 19 bases between. The CDR3 runs to 15 residues. The germline V gene has CDR1 SGHTA and CDR2 FQGNSA. CDR3 amino acids: CASSSLGGGRSEQYF. CDR3 DNA sequence: TGTGCCAGCAGCTCCCTCGGGGGTGGGAGGTCCGAGCAGTACTTC.

This chain joins TRBV19 and TRBJ2-2, with 9 bases identical to TRBD1. The V gene's germline CDR1 is LNHDA and CDR2 SQIVND (reference sequence). J was trimmed by 6 bases and V by 7 bases; bases with no gene match: 12. CDR3 size: 16 residues. The CDR3: CASNPGDRVASGELFF. CDR3 DNA: TGTGCCAGTAACCCGGGGGACAGGGTGGCGTCCGGGGAGCTGTTTTTT.

CDR3 region: CASGDQNIQYF. DNA of the CDR3: TGTGCCAGCGGAGATCAAAACATTCAGTACTTC. The gene calls are TRBV9 and TRBJ2-4, with unresolved D. From germline, CDR1 is SGDLS and CDR2 YYNGEE. V lost 7 bases and J 5 bases, leaving 7 bases between the germline ends. CDR3 length: 11 residues.

The chain has TRBV18 and TRBJ2-5; TRBD2 matches at 9 bases. J gave up 4 bases and V 1 base, and 4 bases lay outside the gene matches. There are 15 residues in the CDR3. CDR1 is KGHSH and CDR2 is LQKENI in the germline V gene. The CDR3 is CASSPLAGAGETQYF. CDR3 nucleotide sequence: TGTGCCAGCTCACCACTAGCGGGAGCAGGAGAGACCCAGTACTTC.

The V gene is TRBV27, the J gene TRBJ2-5; tentative D call: TRBD1 (6 bases). The CDR3 has 13 residues. Trimming removed 6 bases at V and 1 base at J, with 9 bases between. Germline CDR1 is MNHEY and CDR2 is SMNVEV (reference sequence). The CDR3 DNA sequence: TGTGCCAGCAGGAGGACAGCCCAAGAGACCCAGTACTTC. Translating gives CASRRTAQETQYF.

The V gene is TRBV5-4, the J gene TRBJ2-5; D is possibly TRBD2 (5 bases). This CDR3 is built from 14 residues. The V gene's germline CDR1 is SGHNT and CDR2 YYREEE (reference sequence). Trimming cost V 0 bases and J 5 bases, with 11 bases left between them. The CDR3 sequence: CASSLGGTGETQYF. The DNA of the CDR3 is TGTGCCAGCAGCTTGGGTGGTACGGGGGAGACCCAGTACTTC.

The chain links TRBV29-1 to TRBJ2-1; D is ambiguous. Germline CDR1 reads SQVTM; CDR2 reads ANQGSEA. V shed 4 bases and J shed 3 bases, with 4 bases lying between them. This CDR3 spans 11 amino acids. The CDR3, as DNA: TGCAGCGTTGTGCGCTACAATGAGCAGTTCTTC. This codes for CSVVRYNEQFF.

The V gene is TRBV5-4, the J gene TRBJ2-7; TRBD1 might be the D (5 bases). The germline V and J ends were trimmed by 1 base and 9 bases, with 26 bases remaining between them. This CDR3 is built from 17 residues. CDR1 and CDR2 from the germline V gene are SGHNT and YYREEE (reference sequence). The CDR3: CASSLISTGTIPAVQYF. The DNA of the CDR3 is TGTGCCAGCAGCTTGATCTCTACAGGAACTATCCCGGCGGTGCAGTACTTC.

The rearrangement links TRBV18 to TRBJ2-7; possibly TRBD2 for D (6 bases). The ends were cut back, 1 base at V and 5 bases at J, with 12 bases in the middle. Looked up from germline, CDR1 is KGHSH and CDR2 is LQKENI. There are 14 residues in the CDR3. CDR3 amino acids: CASSPRSGVNEQYF. The DNA for the CDR3 is TGTGCCAGCTCACCACGATCGGGAGTTAACGAGCAGTACTTC.